Listed here are 26 T cell receptor beta chains from one sample, sequenced in a study of breast tumors, draining lymph nodes, adjacent tissues. MiXCR was run by TCRdb on the multiplex PCR reads, yielding one entry per CDR3 protein. The table records tens of thousands of distinct CDR3 sequences, 60% to 75% of them present only once. The sample comprised tumor-adjacent breast tissue. All receptors derive from a female donor with breast cancer. Some clones in this sample may be carry-over from other donors' samples.

The gene calls are TRBV28 and TRBJ2-5; D is unresolved. In germline, CDR1 is MDHEN, CDR2 SYDVKM. The CDR3 covers 12 residues. Trimming left V 6 bases short and J 3 bases short, with 8 bases between. The DNA for the CDR3 is TGTGCCAGCAGGGAGTTTGAAGAGACCCAGTACTTC. Translating gives CASREFEETQYF.

The V and J genes are TRBV9 and TRBJ2-1, with D hard to call. The CDR3 totals 14 residues. Germline V gene data show CDR1 as SGDLS and CDR2 as YYNGEE. V was clipped by 0 bases and J by 4 bases, with 8 bases between them. The CDR3 loop is CASSVGQVYNEQFF. CDR3 nucleotide sequence: TGTGCCAGCAGCGTAGGGCAGGTGTACAATGAGCAGTTCTTC.

The genes are TRBV4-1 and TRBJ2-5; 11 bases align to TRBD2. Germline V gene lookup returns CDR1 MGHRA and CDR2 YSYEKL. There are 16 residues in the CDR3. With 3 bases clipped from V and 5 bases from J, the junction kept 8 bases outside the gene matches. The CDR3 DNA sequence: TGCGCCAGCAGCCACAACCTAGCGGGAGGTCGCGAGACCCAGTACTTC. Its protein is CASSHNLAGGRETQYF.

As DNA, the CDR3 is TGTGCCAGCAGCTTGGATATTAAGTCCCAGTACTTC. Protein sequence: CASSLDIKSQYF. The chain combines TRBV5-4 with TRBJ2-5, with no clear D. Between the trimmed V and J ends, which lost 0 bases and 9 bases, there was a span of 9 bases. Germline loops: CDR1 SGHNT, CDR2 YYREEE (reference sequence). This CDR3 is built from 12 residues.

The chain carries TRBV29-1 and TRBJ2-1; maybe TRBD1 (6 bases). Trimming took off 5 bases at V and 0 bases at J, with 11 bases between the two ends. This CDR3 is built from 14 residues. CDR1 and CDR2 from the germline V gene are SQVTM and ANQGSEA. The CDR3 loop reads CSVRSDSSYNEQFF. CDR3 DNA: TGCAGCGTTCGATCGGACAGCTCCTACAATGAGCAGTTCTTC.

The J gene is TRBJ2-1, the V gene TRBV20-1, with 11 bases fitting TRBD2. Germline V gives CDR1 DFQATT, CDR2 SNEGSKA (reference sequence). CDR3 length: 14 residues. V lost 4 bases, J lost 7 bases, and 6 bases stayed unmatched. The CDR3 spells CSATSSGRGNEQFF. The DNA for the CDR3 is TGCAGTGCTACGAGTAGCGGGAGGGGAAATGAGCAGTTCTTC.

This chain links TRBV2 with TRBJ1-4; D is unresolved. CDR3 length: 14 amino acids. Germline V CDR1 and CDR2: SNHLY, FYNNEI. Trimming pared 8 bases from V and 8 bases from J, leaving 18 bases between. CDR3 sequence: CASHLTTVDEKLFF. DNA of the CDR3: TGTGCCAGCCACCTAACAACGGTAGACGAAAAACTGTTTTTT.

This clonotype was detected many times. The chain carries TRBV24-1 and TRBJ2-3; D remains ambiguous. Between the trimmed V and J ends, which lost 6 bases and 3 bases, there was a span of 6 bases. The CDR3 has 12 amino acids. Germline CDR1 reads KGHDR; CDR2 reads SFDVKD. The CDR3 nucleotides are TGTGCCACCAGTTTTAGTACAGATACGCAGTATTTT. This encodes CATSFSTDTQYF.

This rearrangement joins TRBV7-6 to TRBJ2-2, with D hard to call. Germline CDR1 and CDR2: SGHVS and FNYEAQ. The CDR3 is 13 amino acids. Trimming took 7 bases from V and 4 from J, leaving 10 bases between them. This chain's CDR3 is CASIIGLTGELFF. DNA of the CDR3: TGTGCCAGCATTATAGGGCTCACCGGGGAGCTGTTTTTT.

The chain has TRBV20-1 and TRBJ2-1, with TRBD2 identical over 9 bases. After removal of 4 bases from V and 6 bases from J, the junction contained 1 base not matched to a gene. The V gene's germline CDR1 is DFQATT and CDR2 SNEGSKA (reference sequence). The CDR3 runs 12 residues. CDR3 in DNA: TGCAGTGCTACACTAGCGGGCAATGAGCAGTTCTTC. Its translation: CSATLAGNEQFF.

This clonotype has a handful of counts. The chain has TRBV11-2 and TRBJ2-7; possible D gene TRBD1, 6 bases. The CDR3 sequence is 14 residues long. With 2 bases removed from V and 0 bases from J, the gap between germline ends came to 8 bases. Germline loops: CDR1 SGHAT, CDR2 FQNNGV. In DNA, the CDR3 is TGTGCCAGCAGCTTATCAGGGGCCTCCTACGAGCAGTACTTC. Translation gives CASSLSGASYEQYF. Full variable domain (remainder filled in from reference TRBV11-2 and TRBJ2-7): EAGVAQSPRYKIIEKRQSVAFWCNPISGHATLYWYQQILGQGPKLLIQFQNNGVVDDSQLPKDRFSAERLKGVDSTLKIQPAKLEDSAVYLCASSLSGASYEQYFGPGTRLTVT.

V and J are TRBV6-5 and TRBJ2-7, with 9 nucleotides matching TRBD1. The CDR3 has 14 residues. Germline V lookup: CDR1 MNHEY, CDR2 SVGAGI. V gave up 6 bases and J gave up 3 bases; unmatched junction bases: 6. In DNA, the CDR3 is TGTGCCAGCAGGGAGACAGGGGGTGTCTACGAGCAGTACTTC. This encodes CASRETGGVYEQYF.

The V and J genes are TRBV6-5 and TRBJ1-2, with a tentative D call TRBD1 (6 bases). This CDR3 has 16 residues. The germline V gene encodes CDR1 MNHEY and CDR2 SVGAGI. Deletions cut 6 bases from V and 0 bases from J, with 17 bases between. The CDR3 sequence is CASRRGAQGANYGYTF. CDR3 DNA sequence: TGTGCCAGCAGGAGGGGGGCGCAGGGTGCTAACTATGGCTACACCTTC.

This chain links TRBV15 with TRBJ1-2, with a possible D match to TRBD1 (5 bases). This CDR3 region has 13 residues. Germline V gives CDR1 LNHNV, CDR2 YYDKDF (reference sequence). V lost 1 base and J 7 bases, leaving 10 bases between the germline ends. This chain's CDR3 is CATSRGAGGGYTF. CDR3 in DNA: TGTGCCACCAGCAGAGGTGCGGGGGGTGGCTACACCTTC.

This chain joins TRBV28 and TRBJ1-6; 9 positions agree with TRBD1. The germline V gene has CDR1 MDHEN and CDR2 SYDVKM. This CDR3 contains 15 residues. V was pared by 3 bases and J by 10 bases, with 7 bases of the junction left unmatched. Written as DNA, the CDR3 is TGTGCCAGCAGTTTGACACAGGGGGCTGACTCACCCCTCCACTTT. This gives the protein CASSLTQGADSPLHF.

The J gene is TRBJ1-2, the V gene TRBV5-1; D is ambiguous. Germline lookup yields CDR1 SGHRS and CDR2 YFSETQ. The CDR3 is 13 amino acids. Trimming cost V 0 bases and J 4 bases, with 7 bases left between them. The CDR3 here is CASSLEGIYGYTF. The CDR3, as DNA: TGCGCCAGCAGCTTGGAGGGTATCTATGGCTACACCTTC.

Note on this clonotype: Since a much larger clone is just one base distant, this may be a read error. V is TRBV9 and J is TRBJ2-1; D uncertain. Per germline, CDR1 SGDLS and CDR2 YYNGEE. The CDR3 totals 13 residues. The CDR3 sequence: CASGVDDYNEQFF. The CDR3 nucleotides read TGTGCCAGCGGCGTTGACGATTACAATGAGCAGTTCTTC.

V is TRBV20-1 and J is TRBJ2-3, with TRBD2 identical over 9 bases. The germline V gene has CDR1 DFQATT and CDR2 SNEGSKA (reference sequence). V lost 3 bases and J lost 4; bases outside the gene matches: 5. The CDR3 runs 14 residues. CDR3 sequence (DNA): TGCAGTGCTAGTAGCGGGAGTGTCGCAGATACGCAGTATTTT. This translates into CSASSGSVADTQYF.

The chain has TRBV5-1 and TRBJ2-1; the match to TRBD1 covers 8 bases. The germline V gene has CDR1 SGHRS and CDR2 YFSETQ. The CDR3 totals 16 residues. J was trimmed by 5 bases and V by 2 bases; bases with no gene match: 9. The CDR3 reads CASSFKDRVVDNEQFF. DNA of the CDR3: TGCGCCAGCAGCTTCAAGGACAGGGTGGTGGACAATGAGCAGTTCTTC.

The chain couples TRBV30 to TRBJ2-7, with D perhaps TRBD1 (5 bases). The CDR3 sequence is 13 residues long. Per germline, CDR1 GTSNPN and CDR2 SVGIG (reference sequence). V dropped 0 bases and J dropped 2 bases, with 8 bases sitting between them. CDR3 DNA sequence: TGTGCCTGGAGTGTGGGGCTAGCCTACGAGCAGTACTTC. Amino acid sequence: CAWSVGLAYEQYF.

The V gene is TRBV29-1, the J gene TRBJ2-6; possible D gene TRBD1, 6 bases. V was trimmed by 5 bases and J by 0 bases, leaving 8 bases between them. The CDR3 spans 14 residues. The germline V gene encodes CDR1 SQVTM and CDR2 ANQGSEA. The CDR3 nucleotides are TGCAGCGTTATGGACAGCTCTGGGGCCAACGTCCTGACTTTC. The encoded protein is CSVMDSSGANVLTF.

The chain links TRBV6-6 to TRBJ2-1, with TRBD2 identical over 13 bases. J was trimmed by 6 bases and V by 5 bases; bases with no gene match: 10. The CDR3 has 17 residues. Germline lookup yields CDR1 MNHNY and CDR2 SVGAGI (reference sequence). In nucleotides, the CDR3 is TGTGCCAGCAGTCAGAGGACTAGCGGGAGATCCGGCAATGAGCAGTTCTTC. Translation gives CASSQRTSGRSGNEQFF.

This clonotype was observed a single time. V and J are TRBV6-5 and TRBJ1-4; 7 bases fit TRBD1. The CDR3 runs to 16 residues. The V gene end was trimmed by 8 bases and the J gene end by 5 bases; junction bases not matched to a gene: 14. The germline gives CDR1 MNHEY, CDR2 SVGAGI. The CDR3 coding sequence is TGTGCCAGCTCCCCCCGGGGACAGATATCAAATGAAAAACTGTTTTTT. Encoded protein: CASSPRGQISNEKLFF.

The chain recombines TRBV6-1 with TRBJ2-7, with a possible D match to TRBD2 (6 bases). The V end was cut by 8 bases, the J end by 1 base, with 12 bases between. Per the germline V gene, CDR1 is MNHNS and CDR2 is SASEGT. This CDR3 comprises 13 residues. The CDR3 sequence is CASEGGLSYEQYF. CDR3 nucleotides: TGTGCCAGCGAGGGAGGACTATCCTACGAGCAGTACTTC.

This clonotype appeared a single time. A read error is possible here, since a much larger clone lies one base away. This sequence joins TRBV3-1 and TRBJ2-1, with 9 bases lining up with TRBD2. Germline-derived CDR1 and CDR2 are LGHDT and YNNKEL (reference sequence). V was clipped by 1 base and J by 7 bases; unmatched bases: 14. The CDR3 is 18 amino acids. CDR3 sequence reads: CASSQVGSSGAARNEQFF. The CDR3 region has the DNA TGTGCCAGCAGCCAAGTAGGTTCTAGCGGGGCGGCCAGGAATGAGCAGTTCTTC.

On this clonotype itself: The junction departs from germline at one end; a sequencing error may be responsible. V gene TRBV5-1 combines with J gene TRBJ2-2, with D hard to call. This CDR3 is built from 17 residues. CDR1 is SGHRS, CDR2 YFSETQ, per germline. The CDR3 nucleotides read TGCGCTAGCAGCTTGGGTTCGGGTGGCAGAGACACCGGGGAGCTGTTTTTT. Translated, it gives CASSLGSGGRDTGELFF.